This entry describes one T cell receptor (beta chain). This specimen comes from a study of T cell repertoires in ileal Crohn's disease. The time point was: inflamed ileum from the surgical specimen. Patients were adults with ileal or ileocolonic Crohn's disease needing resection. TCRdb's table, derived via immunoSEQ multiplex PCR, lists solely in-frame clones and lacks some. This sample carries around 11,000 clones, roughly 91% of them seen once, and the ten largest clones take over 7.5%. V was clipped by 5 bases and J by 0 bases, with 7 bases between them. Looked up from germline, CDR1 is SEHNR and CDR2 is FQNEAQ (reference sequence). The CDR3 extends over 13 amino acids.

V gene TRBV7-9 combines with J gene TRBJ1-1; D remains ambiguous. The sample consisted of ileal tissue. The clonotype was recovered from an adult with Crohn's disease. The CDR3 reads CASSPTMNTEAFF. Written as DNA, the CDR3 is TGTGCCAGCAGCCCTACCATGAACACTGAAGCTTTCTTT.